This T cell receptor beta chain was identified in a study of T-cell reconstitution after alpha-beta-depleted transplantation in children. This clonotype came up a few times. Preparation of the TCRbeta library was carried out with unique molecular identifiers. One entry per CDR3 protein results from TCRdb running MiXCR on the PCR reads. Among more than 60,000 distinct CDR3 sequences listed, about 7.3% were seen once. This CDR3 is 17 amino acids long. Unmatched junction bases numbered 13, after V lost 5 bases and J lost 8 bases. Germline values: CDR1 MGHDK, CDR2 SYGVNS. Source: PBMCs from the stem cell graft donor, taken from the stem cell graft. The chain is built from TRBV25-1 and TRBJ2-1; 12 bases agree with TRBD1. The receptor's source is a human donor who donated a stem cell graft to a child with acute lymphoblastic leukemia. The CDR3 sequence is CASSLPGQGASGDEQFF. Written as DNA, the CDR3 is TGTGCCAGCAGTCTACCGGGACAGGGGGCCAGCGGCGATGAGCAGTTCTTC. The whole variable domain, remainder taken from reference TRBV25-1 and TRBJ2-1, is EADIYQTPRYLVIGTGKKITLECSQTMGHDKMYWYQQDPGMELHLIHYSYGVNSTEKGDLSSESTVSRIRTEHFPLTLESARPSHTSQYLCASSLPGQGASGDEQFFGPGTRLTVL.